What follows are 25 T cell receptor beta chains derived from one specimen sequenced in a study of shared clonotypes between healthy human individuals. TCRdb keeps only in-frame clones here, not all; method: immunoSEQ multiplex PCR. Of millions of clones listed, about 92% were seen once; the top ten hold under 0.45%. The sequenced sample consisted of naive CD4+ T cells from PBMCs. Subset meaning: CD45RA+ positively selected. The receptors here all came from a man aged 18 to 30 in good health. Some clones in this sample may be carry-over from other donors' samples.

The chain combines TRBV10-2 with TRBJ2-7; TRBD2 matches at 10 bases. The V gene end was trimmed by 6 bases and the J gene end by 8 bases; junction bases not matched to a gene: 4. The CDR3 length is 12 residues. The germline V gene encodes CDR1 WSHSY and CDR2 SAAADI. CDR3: CASRATSGQQYF. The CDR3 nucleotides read TGCGCCAGCAGGGCGACTAGCGGGCAGCAGTACTTC.

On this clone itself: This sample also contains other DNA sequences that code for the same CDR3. This CDR3 reads CSVVAGGETQYF. The CDR3 DNA reads TGCAGCGTTGTTGCGGGAGGGGAGACCCAGTACTTC. The rearrangement links TRBV29-1 to TRBJ2-5; 9 bases agree with TRBD2. V gave up 4 bases and J gave up 5 bases; unmatched junction bases: 2. Germline V gene lookup returns CDR1 SQVTM and CDR2 ANQGSEA. The CDR3 totals 12 residues.

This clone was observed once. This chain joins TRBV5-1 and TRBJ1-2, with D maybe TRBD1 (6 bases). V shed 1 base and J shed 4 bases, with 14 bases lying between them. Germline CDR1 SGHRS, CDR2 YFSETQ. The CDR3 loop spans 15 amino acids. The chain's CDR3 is CASSLSPGVIYGYTF. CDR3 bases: TGCGCCAGCAGCTTGAGTCCAGGGGTCATCTATGGCTACACCTTC.

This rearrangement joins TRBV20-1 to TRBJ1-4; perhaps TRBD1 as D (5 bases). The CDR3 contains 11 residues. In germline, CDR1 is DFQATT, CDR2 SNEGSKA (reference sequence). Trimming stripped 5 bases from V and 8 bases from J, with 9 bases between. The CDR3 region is CSAYRQEKLFF. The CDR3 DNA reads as TGCAGTGCTTATAGACAGGAAAAACTGTTTTTT.

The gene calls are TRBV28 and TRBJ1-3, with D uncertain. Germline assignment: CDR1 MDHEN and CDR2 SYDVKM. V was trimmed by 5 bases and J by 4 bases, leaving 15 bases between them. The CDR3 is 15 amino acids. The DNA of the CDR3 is TGTGCCAGCAGTCCCCGGTCCGGCTGGGGAAACACCATATATTTT. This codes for CASSPRSGWGNTIYF.

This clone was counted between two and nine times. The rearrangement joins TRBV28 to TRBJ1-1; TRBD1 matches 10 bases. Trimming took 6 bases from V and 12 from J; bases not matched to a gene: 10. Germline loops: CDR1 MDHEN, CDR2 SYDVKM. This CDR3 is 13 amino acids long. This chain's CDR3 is CASSGPGQGRTFF. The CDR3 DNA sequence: TGTGCCAGCAGCGGACCGGGACAGGGGAGAACTTTCTTT.

The CDR3 loop is CASRFAWIPGELFF. CDR3 DNA: TGTGCAAGTCGCTTTGCCTGGATCCCCGGGGAGCTGTTTTTT. V and J are TRBV12-2 and TRBJ2-2. TRBV12-2 is described as a pseudogene. The CDR3 contains 14 residues.

CDR3 loop: CASSLPTSGYNEQFF. CDR3 in DNA: TGCGCCAGCAGCTTGCCGACTAGCGGGTATAATGAGCAGTTCTTC. The rearrangement uses TRBV5-1 and TRBJ2-1; TRBD2 matches 10 bases. This CDR3 is built from 15 residues. Trimming at V came to 1 base and at J to 7 bases, leaving 5 bases not matched to a gene. Germline V gene data show CDR1 as SGHRS and CDR2 as YFSETQ.

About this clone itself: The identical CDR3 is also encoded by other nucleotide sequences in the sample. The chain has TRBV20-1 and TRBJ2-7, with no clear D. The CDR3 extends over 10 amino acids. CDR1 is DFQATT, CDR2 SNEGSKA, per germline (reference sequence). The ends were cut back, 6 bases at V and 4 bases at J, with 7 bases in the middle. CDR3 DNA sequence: TGCAGTGCGCAGGATTACGAGCAGTACTTC. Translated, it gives CSAQDYEQYF.

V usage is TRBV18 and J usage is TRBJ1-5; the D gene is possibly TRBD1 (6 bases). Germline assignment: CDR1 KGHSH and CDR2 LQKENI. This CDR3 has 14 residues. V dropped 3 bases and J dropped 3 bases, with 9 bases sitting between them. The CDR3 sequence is CASSPGQHNQPQHF. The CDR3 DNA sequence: TGTGCCAGCTCACCCGGACAGCACAATCAGCCCCAGCATTTT.

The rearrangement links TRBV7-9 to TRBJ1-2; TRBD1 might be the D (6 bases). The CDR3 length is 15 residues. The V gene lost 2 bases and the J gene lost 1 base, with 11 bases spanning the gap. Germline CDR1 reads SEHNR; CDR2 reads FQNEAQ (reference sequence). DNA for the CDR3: TGTGCCAGCAGCTTAATGGGCAGGGGTAACTATGGCTACACCTTC. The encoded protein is CASSLMGRGNYGYTF. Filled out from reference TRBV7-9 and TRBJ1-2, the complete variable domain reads DTGVSQNPRHKITKRGQNVTFRCDPISEHNRLYWYRQTLGQGPEFLTYFQNEAQLEKSRLLSDRFSAERPKGSFSTLEIQRTEQGDSAMYLCASSLMGRGNYGYTFGSGTRLTVV.

CDR3 bases: TGTGCCAGCAGCCGAGGACAGGGGCTTCAGCCCCAGCATTTT. It specifies CASSRGQGLQPQHF. The V gene is TRBV6-5, the J gene TRBJ1-5; 9 nucleotides align to TRBD1. V dropped 6 bases and J dropped 6; count of bases not matched to a gene: 6. Germline-derived CDR1 and CDR2 are MNHEY and SVGAGI. The CDR3 consists of 14 residues.

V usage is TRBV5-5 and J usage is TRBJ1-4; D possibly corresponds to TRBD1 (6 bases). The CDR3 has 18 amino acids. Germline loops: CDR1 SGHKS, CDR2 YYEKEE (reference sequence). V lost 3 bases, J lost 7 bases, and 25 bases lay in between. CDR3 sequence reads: CASSWGARREWFSEKLFF. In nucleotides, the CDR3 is TGTGCCAGCAGCTGGGGGGCCCGCAGGGAGTGGTTCAGTGAAAAACTGTTTTTT.

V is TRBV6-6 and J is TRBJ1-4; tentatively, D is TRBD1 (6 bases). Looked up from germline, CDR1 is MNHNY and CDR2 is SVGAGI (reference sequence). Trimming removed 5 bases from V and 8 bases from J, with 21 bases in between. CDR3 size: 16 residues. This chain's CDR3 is CASSPHREGIREKLFF. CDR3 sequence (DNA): TGTGCCAGCAGTCCGCACAGGGAAGGCATTCGCGAAAAACTGTTTTTT.

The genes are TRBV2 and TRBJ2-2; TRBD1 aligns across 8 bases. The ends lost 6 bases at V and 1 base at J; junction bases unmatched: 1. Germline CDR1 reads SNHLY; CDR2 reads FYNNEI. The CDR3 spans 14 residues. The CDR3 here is CASRTGGNTGELFF. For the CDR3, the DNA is TGTGCCAGCAGAACAGGGGGGAACACCGGGGAGCTGTTTTTT.

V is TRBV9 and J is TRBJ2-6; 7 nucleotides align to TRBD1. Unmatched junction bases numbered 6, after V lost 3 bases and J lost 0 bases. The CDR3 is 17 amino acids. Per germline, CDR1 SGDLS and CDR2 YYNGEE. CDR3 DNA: TGTGCCAGCAGCGCCCCGGGACAGCGCTCTGGGGCCAACGTCCTGACTTTC. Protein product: CASSAPGQRSGANVLTF.

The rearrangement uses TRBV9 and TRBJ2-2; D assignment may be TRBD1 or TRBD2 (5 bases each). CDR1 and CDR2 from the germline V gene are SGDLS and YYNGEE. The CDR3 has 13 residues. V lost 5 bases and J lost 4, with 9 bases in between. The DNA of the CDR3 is TGTGCCAGCAGGGGGGACCTCACCGGGGAGCTGTTTTTT. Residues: CASRGDLTGELFF.

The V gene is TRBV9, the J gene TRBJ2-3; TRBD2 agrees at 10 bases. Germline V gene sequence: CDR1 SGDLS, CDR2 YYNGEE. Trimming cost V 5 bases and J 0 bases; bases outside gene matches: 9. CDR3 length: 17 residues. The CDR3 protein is CASSTGRTSGSTDTQYF. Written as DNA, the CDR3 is TGTGCCAGCAGTACGGGCCGGACTAGCGGAAGCACAGATACGCAGTATTTT.

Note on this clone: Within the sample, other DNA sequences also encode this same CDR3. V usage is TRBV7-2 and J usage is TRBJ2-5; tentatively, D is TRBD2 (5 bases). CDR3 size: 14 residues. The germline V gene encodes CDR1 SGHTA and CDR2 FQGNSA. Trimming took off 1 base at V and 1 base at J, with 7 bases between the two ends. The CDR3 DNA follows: TGTGCCAGCAGCTTAGTTCGGGGCCAAGAGACCCAGTACTTC. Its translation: CASSLVRGQETQYF.

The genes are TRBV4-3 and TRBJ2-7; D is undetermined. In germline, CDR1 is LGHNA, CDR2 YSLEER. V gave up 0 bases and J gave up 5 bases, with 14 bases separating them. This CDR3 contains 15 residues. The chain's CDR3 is CASSQDWVTLHEQYF. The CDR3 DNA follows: TGCGCCAGCAGCCAAGATTGGGTTACTCTCCACGAGCAGTACTTC.

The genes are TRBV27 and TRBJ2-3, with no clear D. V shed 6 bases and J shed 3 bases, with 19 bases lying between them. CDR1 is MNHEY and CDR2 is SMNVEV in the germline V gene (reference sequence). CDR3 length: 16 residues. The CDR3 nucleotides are TGTGCCAGCAGCCTCTCCGGCTCCGCGGATACAGATACGCAGTATTTT. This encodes CASSLSGSADTDTQYF.

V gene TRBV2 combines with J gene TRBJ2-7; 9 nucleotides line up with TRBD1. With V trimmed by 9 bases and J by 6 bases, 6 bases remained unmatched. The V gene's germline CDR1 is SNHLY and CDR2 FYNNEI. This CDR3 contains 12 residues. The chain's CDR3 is CARAGTGSEQYF. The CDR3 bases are TGTGCCAGGGCCGGGACAGGGAGCGAGCAGTACTTC.

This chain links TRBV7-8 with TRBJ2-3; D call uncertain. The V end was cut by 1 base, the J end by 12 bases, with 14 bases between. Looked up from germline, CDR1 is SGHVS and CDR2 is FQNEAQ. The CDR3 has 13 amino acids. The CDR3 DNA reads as TGTGCCAGCAGCTTAGGAGATAGTGCCCGTCAGTATTTT. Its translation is CASSLGDSARQYF.

CDR3 DNA: TGTGCCAGCAGCCCTCGGACAGGGGGAAGCACTGAAGCTTTCTTT. Residues: CASSPRTGGSTEAFF. The chain recombines TRBV4-2 with TRBJ1-1, with 10 positions matching TRBD1. CDR3 length: 15 amino acids. CDR1 LGHNA and CDR2 YNFKEQ come from the germline V gene. V shed 4 bases, J shed 4 bases, and the junction held 6 bases outside the gene matches.

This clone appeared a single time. DNA of the CDR3: TGTGCCAGCAGCGCTTTCCCGGGCCGCGGCCCCATTGGCTACACCTTC. This encodes CASSAFPGRGPIGYTF. The chain uses TRBV5-6 and TRBJ1-2; unclear D gene. Germline CDR1 SGHDT, CDR2 YYEEEE. This CDR3 region has 16 residues. V was trimmed by 4 bases and J by 7 bases, leaving 23 bases between them.